The 15 T cell receptor beta chains below come from one sample, sequenced in a study of regulatory T cells in long-lasting Graves disease. The sample's time point: newly diagnosed GD, antithyroid drugs for less than 3 months. Making the TCR library involved RNA that had been extracted from PBMCs. Investigators prepared the TCR beta libraries by applying iRepertoire HTBI primers and Arm-PCR of CDR3 regions. One entry per CDR3 protein, called by TCRdb with MiXCR from the multiplex PCR reads. The table records 450,000 to 500,000 distinct CDR3 sequences, around 15% of them present only once. The same sample was also studied in work on T cells in Graves' hyperthyroidism and ophthalmopathy.

This sample comprised peripheral blood mononuclear cells (PBMCs), obtained at new diagnosis, from a patient treated with antithyroid drugs. The receptors derive from a man aged 40-50 years with Graves disease.

This clonotype was seen only a few times. This chain connects TRBV7-8 to TRBJ1-1, with 7 positions matching TRBD1. The V gene's germline CDR1 is SGHVS and CDR2 FQNEAQ. Losses at the gene ends were 0 bases for V and 2 bases for J; bases not matched to a gene: 9. CDR3 size: 17 residues. CDR3 sequence: CASSLAVAGGFNTEAFF. DNA for the CDR3: TGTGCCAGCAGCTTAGCAGTGGCAGGGGGGTTCAACACTGAAGCTTTCTTT.

This clonotype was picked up many times. V is TRBV6-1 and J is TRBJ2-2; 8 nucleotides match TRBD2. Germline CDR1 reads MNHNS; CDR2 reads SASEGT. The CDR3 covers 16 residues. With 6 bases clipped from V and 5 bases from J, the junction kept 11 bases outside the gene matches. The CDR3 is CASRLLSGRGTGELFF. The CDR3 DNA sequence: TGTGCCAGCAGGTTATTAAGCGGGAGAGGGACCGGGGAGCTGTTTTTT.

V is TRBV20-1 and J is TRBJ2-4; 8 nucleotides agree with TRBD1. The CDR3 runs to 14 residues. J gave up 6 bases and V 6 bases, and 10 bases lay outside the gene matches. Germline V gene lookup returns CDR1 DFQATT and CDR2 SNEGSKA (reference sequence). The CDR3 spells CSAGDRLLINIQYF. CDR3 sequence (DNA): TGCAGTGCGGGGGACAGGTTGTTAATAAACATTCAGTACTTC.

With regard to this clonotype: A far bigger clonotype differs at one base, so this is likely a read error. The chain links TRBV7-9 to TRBJ2-3, with TRBD2 matching 8 bases. The V gene end was trimmed by 5 bases and the J gene end by 2 bases; junction bases not matched to a gene: 18. CDR3 size: 19 residues. Germline CDR1 is SEHNR and CDR2 is FQNEAQ (reference sequence). CDR3 DNA: TGTGCCAGCAGCAAGCGGGCTTGCGGGAGGCCGCGTAACACAGATACGCAGTATTTT. Protein sequence: CASSKRACGRPRNTDTQYF.

The gene calls are TRBV28 and TRBJ2-7, with 15 positions matching TRBD2. The V and J ends lost 6 bases and 8 bases, in that order; junction bases with no gene match: 5. The CDR3 covers 14 residues. The germline CDR1 and CDR2 sequences are MDHEN and SYDVKM. Written as DNA, the CDR3 is TGTGCCAGCAGGTCCGGGACTAGCGGGAGGAAGCAGTACTTC. Translation: CASRSGTSGRKQYF.

This clonotype was seen at least ten times. The chain recombines TRBV6-2 or TRBV6-3 with TRBJ2-3, with D possibly matching TRBD2 (6 bases). CDR1 and CDR2 (germline): MNHEY, SVGEGT. V shed 7 bases and J shed 2 bases, with 7 bases lying between them. This CDR3 contains 12 residues. The CDR3 loop is CASTSVTDTQYF. The CDR3 coding sequence is TGTGCCAGCACTAGCGTCACAGATACGCAGTATTTT.

V is TRBV12-5 and J is TRBJ2-3; D is uncertain. V was trimmed by 11 bases and J by 6 bases, leaving 6 bases between them. Per the germline V gene, CDR1 is LGHNT and CDR2 is FRNRAP. The CDR3 has 9 amino acids. Here the CDR3 DNA reads TGTGCTGGCGACGATACGCAGTATTTT. Its protein product is CAGDDTQYF.

This clonotype was observed many times. V is TRBV7-9 and J is TRBJ2-5, with D hard to call. The V gene lost 5 bases and the J gene lost 6 bases, with 19 bases spanning the gap. The CDR3 totals 15 residues. Germline loops: CDR1 SEHNR, CDR2 FQNEAQ (reference sequence). CDR3 DNA: TGTGCCAGCAGCCTACCAACAGTTCATCTCCAGACCCAGTACTTC. This encodes CASSLPTVHLQTQYF.

This clonotype was seen a handful of times. The chain recombines TRBV7-9 with TRBJ1-3, with TRBD1 as a possible D gene (6 bases). Germline CDR1 is SEHNR and CDR2 is FQNEAQ (reference sequence). V shed 5 bases and J shed 9 bases, with 11 bases lying between them. This CDR3 contains 12 residues. The CDR3: CASSAEQGTIYF. Written as DNA, the CDR3 is TGTGCCAGCAGCGCCGAACAGGGCACCATATATTTT.

With respect to this clonotype: This clone may be a read error of a much larger clone one base away. The chain has TRBV11-1 and TRBJ2-7; TRBD1 or TRBD2 may be the D gene (5 bases each). Trimming stripped 1 base from V and 4 bases from J, with 14 bases between. This CDR3 has 15 residues. Germline CDR1 reads SGHAT; CDR2 reads FQDESV (reference sequence). CDR3 bases: TGTGCCAGCAGCTTAGGGGCATGGGACGGTTACGAGCAGTACTTC. It specifies CASSLGAWDGYEQYF.

This clonotype was recorded many times. V usage is TRBV14 and J usage is TRBJ1-1; D remains unclear. Germline V lookup: CDR1 SGHDN, CDR2 FVKESK. The CDR3 is 15 amino acids. The ends were cut back, 0 bases at V and 2 bases at J, with 10 bases in the middle. The CDR3 spells CASSQDPVRNTEAFF. DNA of the CDR3: TGTGCCAGCAGCCAAGATCCCGTAAGAAACACTGAAGCTTTCTTT.

A note on this clonotype: A junction end diverges from the germline sequence, so it may reflect a read error. The rearrangement joins TRBV12-3 or TRBV12-4 to TRBJ2-5, with 12 bases fitting TRBD2. The CDR3 sequence is 15 residues long. The CDR3 loop reads CASSSGLAGQGTQYF. The DNA for the CDR3 is TGTGCCAGCAGCTCCGGACTAGCGGGACAAGGGACCCAGTACTTC.

J is TRBJ2-3 and V is TRBV2, with TRBD2 matching 8 bases. Trimming at V came to 2 bases and at J to 1 base, leaving 5 bases not matched to a gene. The CDR3 length is 16 residues. Per the germline V gene, CDR1 is SNHLY and CDR2 is FYNNEI. The CDR3 bases are TGTGCCAGCAGTGAACTAGCGGGCGGGGGCACAGATACGCAGTATTTT. Translated, it gives CASSELAGGGTDTQYF.

This rearrangement joins TRBV6-1 to TRBJ2-7; D remains ambiguous. Germline values: CDR1 MNHNS, CDR2 SASEGT. V shed 3 bases and J shed 4 bases, with 19 bases lying between them. The CDR3 is 16 amino acids. CDR3: CASSDLGKTPTYEQYF. CDR3 bases: TGTGCCAGCAGTGACCTCGGCAAAACCCCGACATACGAGCAGTACTTC.

In its sample, this clonotype was seen a few times. The V gene is TRBV19, the J gene TRBJ2-1, with 7 bases that match TRBD2. Germline lookup yields CDR1 LNHDA and CDR2 SQIVND (reference sequence). With V trimmed by 5 bases and J by 0 bases, 7 bases remained unmatched. The CDR3 is made up of 16 amino acids. CDR3 region: CASSDRAGSSYNEQFF. The CDR3 DNA sequence: TGTGCCAGTAGTGACAGAGCGGGAAGCTCCTACAATGAGCAGTTCTTC.